A selection of T cell receptor beta chains follows, all from one sample in a study of neurological immune-mediated disorders. TCRdb analysed the 5' RACE reads with MiXCR anew, one entry per CDR3 protein. This sample carries under 60,000 distinct CDR3 sequences, roughly 26% of them seen once, and the ten largest clones take around a quarter. The source material was PBMCs. These receptor sequences come from a woman aged 65 to 85 in good health. CDR3s include the opening cysteine and the closing phenylalanine or tryptophan. Fields, in order: V gene, D gene, clone size, J gene, CDR3 protein, CDR3 DNA. D genes are given only for firm matches. Clone sizes are given selectively: once, few, many, or a class where the clone is expanded.

TRBV19,.,.,TRBJ1-6,CASSPAAGPNSPLHF,TGTGCCAGTAGTCCTGCGGCAGGGCCGAATTCACCCCTCCACTTT
TRBV9,TRBD1,many,TRBJ1-6,CASSVATGGKSPLHF,TGTGCCAGCAGCGTAGCGACAGGGGGAAAATCACCCCTCCACTTT
TRBV3-1,.,many,TRBJ2-1,CASSQDPLLVMGYNEQFF,TGTGCCAGCAGCCAAGACCCCCTACTAGTTATGGGGTACAATGAGCAGTTCTTC
TRBV4-1,TRBD1,.,TRBJ2-1,CASSQWTGAGKFF,TGCGCCAGCAGCCAATGGACAGGGGCTGGGAAGTTCTTC
TRBV4-3,.,many,TRBJ2-5,CASSPSVIRRETQYF,TGCGCCAGCAGCCCCTCGGTTATTCGGAGAGAGACCCAGTACTTC
TRBV5-1,TRBD2,many,TRBJ2-3,CASSHPPLKTSGTDTQYF,TGCGCCAGCAGCCATCCTCCTCTGAAGACTAGCGGCACAGATACGCAGTATTTT
TRBV5-5,TRBD1,many,TRBJ1-2,CASSPESRDRWDYGYTF,TGTGCCAGCAGCCCGGAGAGTCGGGACAGGTGGGACTATGGCTACACCTTC
TRBV3-1,.,few,TRBJ2-1,CASSHRGSGNEQFF,TGTGCCAGCAGCCATCGTGGGAGCGGCAATGAGCAGTTCTTC
TRBV15,.,many,TRBJ2-1,CATSRDGFDEQFF,TGTGCCACCAGCAGAGATGGGTTCGATGAGCAGTTCTTC
TRBV5-6,TRBD2,many,TRBJ2-1,CASSPIGLAGAYEQFF,TGTGCCAGCAGCCCCATCGGGCTAGCGGGAGCTTATGAGCAGTTCTTC
TRBV4-2,.,.,TRBJ1-5,CASSQDYYQPQHF,TGTGCCAGCAGCCAAGATTATTATCAGCCCCAGCATTTT
TRBV15,.,many,TRBJ2-7,CATSRDTGTGTLAQQYF,TGTGCCACCAGCAGAGATACAGGGACCGGGACCTTGGCACAGCAGTACTTC
TRBV10-3,.,.,TRBJ2-2,CATAGTSNTGELFF,TGTGCCACCGCCGGGACTTCTAACACCGGGGAGCTGTTTTTT
TRBV2,.,.,TRBJ2-5,CASSVEAGRETQYF,TGTGCCAGCAGCGTGGAGGCAGGGCGGGAGACCCAGTACTTC
TRBV5-1,.,many,TRBJ1-3,CASSLEPGFSGNTIYF,TGCGCCAGCAGCTTGGAACCGGGCTTCTCTGGAAACACCATATATTTT
TRBV7-9,.,many,TRBJ2-5,CASSFVLRATDQETQYF,TGTGCCAGCAGCTTCGTTCTCAGAGCGACCGACCAAGAGACCCAGTACTTC
TRBV20-1,.,many,TRBJ2-4,CSARDYREGNIQYF,TGCAGTGCTAGAGATTACAGGGAAGGAAACATTCAGTACTTC
TRBV5-1,.,.,TRBJ1-2,CASSWDTPGNGYTF,TGCGCCAGCAGCTGGGACACGCCGGGGAATGGCTACACCTTC
TRBV5-1,.,many,TRBJ2-1,CASSQDSSYNEQFF,TGCGCCAGCAGCCAGGACAGCTCCTACAATGAGCAGTTCTTC
TRBV7-2,TRBD1,.,TRBJ2-5,CASSRGTGGTETQYF,TGTGCCAGCAGCCGTGGGACAGGGGGCACAGAGACCCAGTACTTC
TRBV5-1,.,many,TRBJ2-1,CASNSDLTYNEQFF,TGCGCCAGCAACTCGGACTTAACTTACAATGAGCAGTTCTTC
TRBV7-2,TRBD1,many,TRBJ2-7,CASSGGSGGGYEQYF,TGTGCCAGCAGCGGGGGATCAGGGGGCGGTTACGAGCAGTACTTC
TRBV12-5,.,.,TRBJ1-1,CASGTRQAYTEAFF,TGTGCTAGTGGTACTCGACAGGCTTACACTGAAGCTTTCTTT
TRBV18,TRBD2,.,TRBJ2-5,CASSPAIPGLAGGPSGETKYF,TGTGCCAGCTCACCTGCGATCCCCGGACTAGCGGGAGGGCCCTCTGGAGAGACCAAGTACTTC
TRBV7-7,.,.,TRBJ2-5,CASSQRGGAETQYF,TGTGCCAGCAGCCAAAGGGGGGGGGCAGAGACCCAGTACTTC
TRBV11-2,.,.,TRBJ1-1,CASSPARGTEAFF,TGTGCCAGCAGCCCAGCGCGGGGCACTGAAGCTTTCTTT
TRBV4-3,.,many,TRBJ1-4,CASSQEGIGPATNEKLFF,TGCGCCAGCAGCCAAGAAGGGATAGGGCCTGCAACTAATGAAAAACTGTTTTTT
TRBV7-6,.,many,TRBJ2-3,CASSLASTDTQYF,TGTGCCAGCAGCTTAGCCTCCACAGATACGCAGTATTTT
TRBV5-1,.,many,TRBJ1-1,CASSGQMNTEAFF,TGCGCCAGCTCGGGACAAATGAACACTGAAGCTTTCTTT
TRBV5-1,.,few,TRBJ1-5,CASSFRGDQPQHF,TGCGCCAGCAGCTTCAGGGGCGATCAGCCCCAGCATTTT
TRBV10-3,.,many,TRBJ2-7,CTISESILQASSYEQYF,TGTACCATCAGTGAGTCGATTTTGCAGGCCAGCTCCTACGAGCAGTACTTC
TRBV7-2,TRBD2,medium-sized,TRBJ2-3,CASSLLGGADTQYF,TGTGCCAGCAGCTTACTTGGGGGGGCAGATACGCAGTATTTT
TRBV20-1,.,many,TRBJ2-3,CSASGEGTDTQYF,TGCAGTGCCTCGGGTGAGGGTACAGATACGCAGTATTTT
TRBV12-3/TRBV12-4,.,.,TRBJ2-1,CASSLVIVKHTEQFF,TGTGCCAGCAGTTTAGTCATAGTTAAACATACTGAGCAGTTCTTC
TRBV15,.,many,TRBJ2-5,CATSRYHRSLETQYF,TGTGCCACCAGCAGATATCACAGGAGTCTAGAGACCCAGTACTTC
TRBV6-6,TRBD1,many,TRBJ2-3,CASGTGLGGTDTQYF,TGTGCCAGCGGGACAGGCCTCGGTGGCACAGATACGCAGTATTTT